Presented here are 16 T cell receptor beta chains from one specimen sequenced in a study of T cells in Graves' hyperthyroidism and ophthalmopathy (dated 2019 in TCRdb). Receptor libraries were prepared by multiplex PCR. The listed sequencing device is Illumina HiSeq 2000. The TCR beta CDR3 regions were amplified from the RNA transcripts. The first round of RT-PCR for the TCR CDR3 was performed with the HTBI primer set and the Qiagen OneStep RT-PCR kit. TCRdb took the public reads, trimmed them with fastp at Q25, ran MiXCR for clone calling and kept in-frame beta chains. Entries that share a CDR3 protein sequence are merged under the most common genes and DNA. In this sample the table shows hundreds of thousands of distinct CDR3 sequences, roughly 46% of which occur a single time. The top ten clones comprise 7% to 7.5% of the sample. Sequencing was done on a sample of peripheral blood or thyroid tissue (not recorded which). The receptors come from an adult man with Graves' disease, either hyperthyroidism or ophthalmopathy (not recorded which).

A word on this clonotype: At one end, the junction sequence differs from germline, possibly due to a read error. The V call is TRBV2, the J call TRBJ2-2, with 10 bases fitting TRBD2. The length of the CDR3 is 17 residues. Germline lookup yields CDR1 SNHLY and CDR2 FYNNEI. The CDR3 coding sequence is TGTGCCAGCAGTTCGCTAGCGGGAGAACTTAGGACCGGGGGGCTGTTTTTT. Amino acid sequence: CASSSLAGELRTGGLFF.

This chain links TRBV7-9 with TRBJ1-1; 7 bases align to TRBD1. Trimming took 5 bases from V and 4 from J; bases not matched to a gene: 7. CDR1 and CDR2 from the germline V gene are SEHNR and FQNEAQ (reference sequence). The CDR3 extends over 14 amino acids. CDR3 sequence (DNA): TGTGCCAGCAGCCCCAGGAAGGGGGCCACTGAAGCTTTCTTT. This sequence encodes CASSPRKGATEAFF. Full variable domain (remainder filled in from reference TRBV7-9 and TRBJ1-1): DTGVSQNPRHKITKRGQNVTFRCDPISEHNRLYWYRQTLGQGPEFLTYFQNEAQLEKSRLLSDRFSAERPKGSFSTLEIQRTEQGDSAMYLCASSPRKGATEAFFGQGTRLTVV.

The V and J genes are TRBV9 and TRBJ1-1; no firm D call. The CDR3 totals 13 residues. Germline lookup yields CDR1 SGDLS and CDR2 YYNGEE. Trimming shortened V by 2 bases and J by 4 bases, and 9 bases separated the two germline ends. CDR3 amino acids: CASSVGFATEAFF. The CDR3 coding sequence is TGTGCCAGCAGCGTCGGGTTCGCCACTGAAGCTTTCTTT.

In its sample, this clonotype was seen a few times. V is TRBV7-9 and J is TRBJ1-2; D not certain. Germline CDR1 and CDR2: SEHNR and FQNEAQ (reference sequence). Trimming pared 1 base from V and 0 bases from J, leaving 9 bases between. CDR3 length equals 15 residues. In DNA form, the CDR3 reads TGTGCCAGCAGCTTAGGTCTCAGACCTAACTATGGCTACACCTTC. Residues: CASSLGLRPNYGYTF.

The chain carries TRBV13 and TRBJ2-7, with 7 bases fitting TRBD2. This CDR3 has 14 amino acids. After removal of 5 bases from V and 3 bases from J, the junction contained 7 bases not matched to a gene. Germline V gene sequence: CDR1 PRHDT, CDR2 FYEKMQ (reference sequence). CDR3 nucleotide sequence: TGTGCCAGCAGCGAGTCTAGCGGATTCTACGAGCAGTACTTC. Residues: CASSESSGFYEQYF.

There are a few counts of this clonotype. The chain links TRBV28 to TRBJ1-2; D may be TRBD1 (5 bases). The CDR3 has 13 amino acids. V was shortened by 2 bases and J by 10 bases, with 14 bases between the two germline ends. Germline V CDR1 and CDR2: MDHEN, SYDVKM. The CDR3 here is CASSLGSTRVYTF. CDR3 nucleotide sequence: TGTGCCAGCAGTTTAGGATCGACCAGGGTCTACACCTTC.

This clonotype has more than one count but fewer than ten. This chain uses TRBV12-3 or TRBV12-4 with TRBJ2-7; no clear D gene. The V and J ends lost 7 bases and 0 bases respectively, with 13 bases between them. The CDR3 is 14 amino acids. CDR3 sequence (DNA): TGTGCCAGCAAAGACACCGTTTCCTCCTACGAGCAGTACTTC. This encodes CASKDTVSSYEQYF.

The chain recombines TRBV5-1 with TRBJ1-5, with 9 positions matching TRBD1. The CDR3 is 16 amino acids. Trimming at V came to 4 bases and at J to 2 bases, leaving 7 bases not matched to a gene. Germline CDR1 reads SGHRS; CDR2 reads YFSETQ. The CDR3 coding sequence is TGCGCCAGCAGCCCAGGGGACAGGGTGGGCAATCAGCCCCAGCATTTT. Translated: CASSPGDRVGNQPQHF.

The table lists this clonotype with many counts. The chain has TRBV7-3 and TRBJ1-2; D is unresolved. This CDR3 region has 13 residues. CDR1 and CDR2 from the germline V gene are SGHTA and FQGTGA. The germline V and J ends were trimmed by 1 base and 7 bases, with 10 bases remaining between them. The CDR3 loop reads CASSLIGGFGYTF. CDR3 DNA: TGTGCCAGCAGCTTAATAGGAGGGTTTGGCTACACCTTC.

Of note for this clonotype: At one end the junction does not follow the germline gene, possibly because of a read error. The chain joins TRBV5-1 to TRBJ1-1; D may be TRBD1 (5 bases). Looked up from germline, CDR1 is SGHRS and CDR2 is YFSETQ. The CDR3 extends over 14 amino acids. CDR3 in amino acids: CASSLEGARTEAFF. CDR3 in DNA: TGTGCCAGCAGCTTGGAAGGGGCTAGGACGGAAGCTTTCTTT.

This clonotype occurred many times. V usage is TRBV29-1 and J usage is TRBJ2-5, with a weak D call TRBD2 (5 bases). This CDR3 contains 12 residues. The germline V gene encodes CDR1 SQVTM and CDR2 ANQGSEA. The V end was cut by 3 bases, the J end by 4 bases, with 9 bases between. The CDR3 loop is CSVDIRGETQYF. Here the CDR3 DNA reads TGCAGCGTTGATATTCGGGGAGAGACCCAGTACTTC.

CDR3 DNA sequence: TGTGCCATCAGTGACATACAGGGTTTCAACTATGGCTACACCTTC. Residues: CAISDIQGFNYGYTF. V is TRBV10-3 and J is TRBJ1-2; perhaps TRBD1 as D (6 bases). The germline V and J ends were trimmed by 3 bases and 2 bases, with 13 bases remaining between them. Per the germline V gene, CDR1 is ENHRY and CDR2 is SYGVKD. This CDR3 spans 15 amino acids.

This clonotype came up a few times. The genes are TRBV6-6 and TRBJ2-7; possible D gene TRBD1, 6 bases. V was shortened by 5 bases and J by 5 bases, with 16 bases between the two germline ends. The CDR3 is 14 amino acids. Germline values: CDR1 MNHNY, CDR2 SVGAGI (reference sequence). The DNA of the CDR3 is TGTGCCAGCAGTGAGTTGGGGGCTCGCGACGAGCAGTACTTC. Amino acid sequence: CASSELGARDEQYF.

Details on this clonotype: This may be a read error: a much more frequent sequence differs by one nucleotide. The genes are TRBV5-5 and TRBJ1-1; 9 bases are a match to TRBD1. Germline V CDR1 and CDR2: SGHKS, YYEKEE (reference sequence). The CDR3 has 15 amino acids. J was trimmed by 1 base and V by 4 bases; bases with no gene match: 5. The CDR3 region has the DNA TGTGCCAGCAGCGGACAGGGGATGAGGAACACTGAAGCTTTCTTT. It is translated as CASSGQGMRNTEAFF.

This clonotype showed up just a few times. The CDR3 DNA sequence: TGTGCCAGCAGCGTAGGGCACCCGATGAACACTGAAGCTTTCTTT. The encoded protein is CASSVGHPMNTEAFF. J is TRBJ1-1 and V is TRBV9, with D hard to call. The CDR3 is made up of 15 amino acids. V was trimmed by 0 bases and J by 0 bases, leaving 9 bases between them. In germline, CDR1 is SGDLS, CDR2 YYNGEE.

Only a few counts were recorded for this clonotype. The chain links TRBV12-3 or TRBV12-4 to TRBJ1-1, with D tentatively TRBD1 (6 bases). This CDR3 contains 13 residues. V was pared by 6 bases and J by 4 bases, with 12 bases between. The CDR3 coding sequence is TGTGCCAGCAGCCAAGGCAGGGGCACTGAAGCTTTCTTT. Translating gives CASSQGRGTEAFF.